These 17 T cell receptor beta chains share one sample of origin, sequenced in a study of blood T cell repertoires in COVID-19. The data were produced by immunoSEQ multiplex PCR, yet TCRdb's version contains in-frame clones alone and is incomplete. The sample gives a few hundred thousand clones, roughly 86% of which show up once; around 3% is in the top ten. Input material: peripheral blood. The receptors were gathered from a man in his sixties with acute or convalescent COVID-19.

V gene TRBV9 combines with J gene TRBJ2-7; 8 nucleotides agree with TRBD1. Germline CDR1 and CDR2: SGDLS and YYNGEE. Trimming removed 0 bases from V and 9 bases from J; junction bases left unmatched: 8. The length of the CDR3 is 14 residues. DNA for the CDR3: TGTGCCAGCAGCGTAGTTCAGGGGGCTGTGGGGCAGTACTTC. This gives the protein CASSVVQGAVGQYF.

V is TRBV18 and J is TRBJ2-7, with unresolved D. Trimming pared 3 bases from V and 4 bases from J, leaving 13 bases between. The CDR3 is 14 amino acids. Looked up from germline, CDR1 is KGHSH and CDR2 is LQKENI. The CDR3 loop is CASSPPAGRYEQYF. CDR3 in DNA: TGTGCCAGCTCACCCCCTGCTGGTAGATACGAGCAGTACTTC.

The chain recombines TRBV2 with TRBJ2-2; D perhaps matches TRBD2 (6 bases). The CDR3 sequence is 15 residues long. V was cut by 4 bases and J by 4 bases, with 13 bases left in between. Germline V lookup: CDR1 SNHLY, CDR2 FYNNEI. CDR3 nucleotides: TGTGCCAGCAGTGTGGGACTCGTTGGCACCGGGGAGCTGTTTTTT. It specifies CASSVGLVGTGELFF.

The rearrangement joins TRBV2 to TRBJ2-2; 8 bases align to TRBD1. Per the germline V gene, CDR1 is SNHLY and CDR2 is FYNNEI. The CDR3 is 14 amino acids. The V and J ends lost 6 bases and 8 bases, in that order; junction bases with no gene match: 8. CDR3 protein: CASRDRVFSGELFF. In DNA, the CDR3 is TGTGCCAGCAGGGACAGGGTGTTTTCGGGGGAGCTGTTTTTT. Looking up the rest from reference TRBV2 and TRBJ2-2 gives the full variable domain: EPEVTQTPSHQVTQMGQEVILRCVPISNHLYFYWYRQILGQKVEFLVSFYNNEISEKSEIFDDQFSVERPDGSNFTLKIRSTKLEDSAMYFCASRDRVFSGELFFGEGSRLTVL.

CDR3 nucleotides: TGCGCCAGCAGCTTGGACGGGTTTTTGAACTATGGCTACACCTTC. It translates to CASSLDGFLNYGYTF. This chain connects TRBV5-1 to TRBJ1-2; no clear D gene. V lost 0 bases and J lost 2, with 11 bases in between. Germline V gene lookup returns CDR1 SGHRS and CDR2 YFSETQ. This CDR3 region has 15 residues.

This rearrangement joins TRBV2 to TRBJ1-1; D may be TRBD1 (5 bases). Germline CDR1 reads SNHLY; CDR2 reads FYNNEI. This CDR3 has 15 residues. V was shortened by 7 bases and J by 3 bases, with 18 bases between the two germline ends. The CDR3 sequence: CASIRGVAPDTEAFF. For the CDR3, the DNA is TGTGCCAGCATCCGGGGGGTGGCGCCGGACACTGAAGCTTTCTTT. The whole variable domain, filled in from reference TRBV2 and TRBJ1-1, reads EPEVTQTPSHQVTQMGQEVILRCVPISNHLYFYWYRQILGQKVEFLVSFYNNEISEKSEIFDDQFSVERPDGSNFTLKIRSTKLEDSAMYFCASIRGVAPDTEAFFGQGTRLTVV.

This chain joins TRBV19 and TRBJ1-4; D not certain. Germline V gene sequence: CDR1 LNHDA, CDR2 SQIVND (reference sequence). The CDR3 contains 16 residues. With 0 bases removed from V and 0 bases from J, the gap between germline ends came to 8 bases. DNA of the CDR3: TGTGCCAGTAGTATAGACGGGTCAGCAACTAATGAAAAACTGTTTTTT. This sequence encodes CASSIDGSATNEKLFF.

Only one count was recorded for this clone. The chain employs TRBV18 and TRBJ2-7; 9 nucleotides agree with TRBD1. Trimming cost V 3 bases and J 4 bases; bases outside gene matches: 10. Germline assignment: CDR1 KGHSH and CDR2 LQKENI. The CDR3 contains 16 residues. CDR3 protein: CASSPTRLDRGYEQYF. For the CDR3, the DNA is TGTGCCAGCTCACCCACTAGGTTAGACAGGGGGTACGAGCAGTACTTC.

The gene calls are TRBV28 and TRBJ2-3; perhaps TRBD2 as D (5 bases). The CDR3 runs to 16 residues. Germline CDR1 is MDHEN and CDR2 is SYDVKM. V shed 5 bases and J shed 4 bases, with 19 bases lying between them. The CDR3, as DNA: TGTGCCAGCAGTAGTGCTGCTAGCCCCATGGCAGATACGCAGTATTTT. Its protein is CASSSAASPMADTQYF. Together with reference TRBV28 and TRBJ2-3, the CDR3 gives the full variable domain: DVKVTQSSRYLVKRTGEKVFLECVQDMDHENMFWYRQDPGLGLRLIYFSYDVKMKEKGDIPEGYSVSREKKERFSLILESASTNQTSMYLCASSSAASPMADTQYFGPGTRLTVL.

This chain uses TRBV6-5 with TRBJ1-1, with TRBD1 matching over 8 bases. The germline CDR1 and CDR2 sequences are MNHEY and SVGAGI. The CDR3 sequence is 15 residues long. V shed 6 bases and J 1 base; nucleotides not matched to a gene: 7. DNA for the CDR3: TGTGCCAGCAGCCCCCCGACAGGGGCGAACACTGAAGCTTTCTTT. As protein: CASSPPTGANTEAFF.

This CDR3 reads CASSPGPTGGSETQYF. The CDR3 DNA sequence: TGCGCCAGCAGCCCCGGCCCGACAGGGGGATCAGAGACCCAGTACTTC. The chain is built from TRBV5-1 and TRBJ2-5; TRBD1 matches 9 bases. The CDR3 spans 16 residues. Per the germline V gene, CDR1 is SGHRS and CDR2 is YFSETQ. V lost 4 bases to trimming and J lost 4 bases; unmatched junction nucleotides: 11.

The chain joins TRBV7-3 to TRBJ1-2, with TRBD1 as a possible D gene (5 bases). Between the trimmed V and J ends, which lost 2 bases and 8 bases, there was a span of 12 bases. Germline V lookup: CDR1 SGHTA, CDR2 FQGTGA. The CDR3 consists of 13 residues. Here the CDR3 DNA reads TGTGCCAGCAGCTTACGTGGAGGGGAAGGCTACACCTTC. Protein sequence: CASSLRGGEGYTF.

The V gene is TRBV6-4, the J gene TRBJ1-1; possible D gene TRBD1, 6 bases. Deletions cut 4 bases from V and 4 bases from J, with 10 bases between. Germline CDR1 MRHNA, CDR2 SNTAGT. The CDR3 consists of 13 residues. For the CDR3, the DNA is TGTGCCAGCAGTGGAGACAGGACCACTGAAGCTTTCTTT. This sequence encodes CASSGDRTTEAFF.

The DNA of the CDR3 is TGTGCCAGCAGTTTCTCCGCCGGGGGGGCCCAAGAGACCCAGTACTTC. Amino acids: CASSFSAGGAQETQYF. This sequence joins TRBV27 and TRBJ2-5; TRBD2 agrees at 8 bases. After removal of 3 bases from V and 1 base from J, the junction contained 7 bases not matched to a gene. Germline loops: CDR1 MNHEY, CDR2 SMNVEV (reference sequence). The CDR3 contains 16 residues.

The chain combines TRBV7-2 with TRBJ2-5, with TRBD2 matching over 15 bases. The J segment lost 1 base and the V segment lost 5 bases, leaving 8 bases of the junction unmatched. The germline CDR1 and CDR2 sequences are SGHTA and FQGNSA. The CDR3 runs to 18 residues. As DNA, the CDR3 is TGTGCCAGCAGCGGAAAGGGACTAGCGGGGGGAGCCCAAGAGACCCAGTACTTC. Amino acid sequence: CASSGKGLAGGAQETQYF.

CDR3 nucleotides: TGTGCCAGCAGCTTAACAGGTTTGTCCTACAATGAGCAGTTCTTC. This translates into CASSLTGLSYNEQFF. V usage is TRBV7-2 and J usage is TRBJ2-1, with D possibly TRBD1 on 5 matching bases. Trimming shortened V by 2 bases and J by 1 base, and 9 bases separated the two germline ends. The CDR3 is 15 amino acids. CDR1 and CDR2 from the germline V gene are SGHTA and FQGNSA.

A few counts support this clone. The chain uses TRBV19 and TRBJ1-1, with D hard to call. The CDR3 has 14 amino acids. V was pared by 1 base and J by 0 bases, with 6 bases between. Germline CDR1 LNHDA, CDR2 SQIVND (reference sequence). The CDR3 reads CASSIGNMNTEAFF. The CDR3 region has the DNA TGTGCCAGTAGTATAGGAAACATGAACACTGAAGCTTTCTTT.